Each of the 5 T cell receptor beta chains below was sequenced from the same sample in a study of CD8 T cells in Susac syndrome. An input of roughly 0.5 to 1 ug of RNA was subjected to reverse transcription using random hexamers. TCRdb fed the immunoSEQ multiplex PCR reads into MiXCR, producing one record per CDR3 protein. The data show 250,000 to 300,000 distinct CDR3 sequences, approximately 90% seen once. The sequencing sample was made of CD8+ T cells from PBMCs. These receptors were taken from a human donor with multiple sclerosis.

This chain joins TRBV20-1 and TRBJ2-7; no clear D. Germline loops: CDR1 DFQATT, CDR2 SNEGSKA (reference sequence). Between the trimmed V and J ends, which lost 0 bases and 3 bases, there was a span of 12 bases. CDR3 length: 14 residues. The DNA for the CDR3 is TGCAGTGCTAGAGATAGGCAGCAGCTCTACGAGCAGTACTTC. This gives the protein CSARDRQQLYEQYF.

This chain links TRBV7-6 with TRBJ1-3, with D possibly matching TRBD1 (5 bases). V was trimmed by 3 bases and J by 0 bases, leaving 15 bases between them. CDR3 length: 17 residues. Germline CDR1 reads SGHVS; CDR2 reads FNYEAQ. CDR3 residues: CASSLAAGDYSGNTIYF. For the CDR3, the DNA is TGTGCCAGCAGCTTGGCGGCCGGGGACTACTCTGGAAACACCATATATTTT.

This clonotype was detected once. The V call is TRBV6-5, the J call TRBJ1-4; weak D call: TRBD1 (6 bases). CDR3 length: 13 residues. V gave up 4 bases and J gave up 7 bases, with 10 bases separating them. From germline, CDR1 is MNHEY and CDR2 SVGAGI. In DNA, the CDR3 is TGTGCCAGCAGTTGGGGGCAGGGTGAAAAACTGTTTTTT. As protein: CASSWGQGEKLFF.

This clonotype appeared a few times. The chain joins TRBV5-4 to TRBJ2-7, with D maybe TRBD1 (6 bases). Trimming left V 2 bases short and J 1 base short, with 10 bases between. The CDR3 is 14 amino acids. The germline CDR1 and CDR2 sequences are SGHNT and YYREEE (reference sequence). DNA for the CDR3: TGTGCCAGCAGCTTTCCCGGACAGTCCTACGAGCAGTACTTC. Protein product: CASSFPGQSYEQYF. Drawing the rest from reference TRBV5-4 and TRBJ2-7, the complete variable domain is ETGVTQSPTHLIKTRGQQVTLRCSSQSGHNTVSWYQQALGQGPQFIFQYYREEENGRGNFPPRFSGLQFPNYSSELNVNALELDDSALYLCASSFPGQSYEQYFGPGTRLTVT.

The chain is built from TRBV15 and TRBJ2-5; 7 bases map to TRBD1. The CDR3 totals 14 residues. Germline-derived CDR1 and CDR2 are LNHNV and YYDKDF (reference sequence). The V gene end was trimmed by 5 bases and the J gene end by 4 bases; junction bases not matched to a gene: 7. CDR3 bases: TGTGCCACCAGCTTAGCGACAGGGCTAGAGACCCAGTACTTC. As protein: CATSLATGLETQYF.